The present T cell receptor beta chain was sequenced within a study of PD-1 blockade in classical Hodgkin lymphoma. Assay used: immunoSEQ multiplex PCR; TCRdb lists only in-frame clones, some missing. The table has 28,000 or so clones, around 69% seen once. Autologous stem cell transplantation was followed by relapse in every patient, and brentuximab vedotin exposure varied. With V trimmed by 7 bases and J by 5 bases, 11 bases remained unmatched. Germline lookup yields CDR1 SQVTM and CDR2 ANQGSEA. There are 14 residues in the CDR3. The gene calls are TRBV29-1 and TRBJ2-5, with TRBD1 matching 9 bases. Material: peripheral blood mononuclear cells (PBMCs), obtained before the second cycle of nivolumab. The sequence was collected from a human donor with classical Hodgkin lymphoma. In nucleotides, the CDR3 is TGCAGCGCTCGTGCCGGGACAGGGAGGGAGACCCAGTACTTC. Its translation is CSARAGTGRETQYF. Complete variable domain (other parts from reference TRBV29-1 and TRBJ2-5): SAVISQKPSRDICQRGTSLTIQCQVDSQVTMMFWYRQQPGQSLTLIATANQGSEATYESGFVIDKFPISRPNLTFSTLTVSNMSPEDSSIYLCSARAGTGRETQYFGPGTRLLVL.